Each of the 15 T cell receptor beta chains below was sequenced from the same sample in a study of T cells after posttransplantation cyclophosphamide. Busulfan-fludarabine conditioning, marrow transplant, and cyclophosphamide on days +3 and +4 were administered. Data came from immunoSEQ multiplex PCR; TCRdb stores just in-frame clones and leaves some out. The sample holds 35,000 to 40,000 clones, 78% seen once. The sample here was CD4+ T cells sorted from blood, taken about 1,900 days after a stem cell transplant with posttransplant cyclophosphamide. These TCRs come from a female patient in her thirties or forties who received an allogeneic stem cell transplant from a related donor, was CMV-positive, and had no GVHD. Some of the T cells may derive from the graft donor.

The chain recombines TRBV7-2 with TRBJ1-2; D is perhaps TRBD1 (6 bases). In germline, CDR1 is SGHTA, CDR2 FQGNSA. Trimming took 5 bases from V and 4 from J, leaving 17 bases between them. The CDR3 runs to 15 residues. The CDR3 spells CASSPGTRSFYGYTF. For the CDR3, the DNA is TGTGCCAGCAGCCCCGGGACACGAAGTTTCTATGGCTACACCTTC.

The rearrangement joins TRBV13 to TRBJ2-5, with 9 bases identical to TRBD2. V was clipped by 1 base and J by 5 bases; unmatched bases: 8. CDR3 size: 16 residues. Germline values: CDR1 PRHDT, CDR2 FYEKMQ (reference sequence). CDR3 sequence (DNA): TGTGCCAGCAGCTTAGATCGGGCGGGGGGGCAGGAGACCCAGTACTTC. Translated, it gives CASSLDRAGGQETQYF.

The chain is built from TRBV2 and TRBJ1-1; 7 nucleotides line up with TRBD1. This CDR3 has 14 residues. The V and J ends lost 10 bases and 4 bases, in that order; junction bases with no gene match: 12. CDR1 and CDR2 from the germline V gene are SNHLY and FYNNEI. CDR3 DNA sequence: TGTGCCATTTACGCAGGGGGGTATTTCACTGAAGCTTTCTTT. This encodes CAIYAGGYFTEAFF. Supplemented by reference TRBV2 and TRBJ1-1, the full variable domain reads EPEVTQTPSHQVTQMGQEVILRCVPISNHLYFYWYRQILGQKVEFLVSFYNNEISEKSEIFDDQFSVERPDGSNFTLKIRSTKLEDSAMYFCAIYAGGYFTEAFFGQGTRLTVV.

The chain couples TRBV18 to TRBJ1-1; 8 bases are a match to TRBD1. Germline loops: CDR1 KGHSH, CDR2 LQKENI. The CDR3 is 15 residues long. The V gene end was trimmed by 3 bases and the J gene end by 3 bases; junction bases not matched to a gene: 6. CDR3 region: CASSPRTGWDTEAFF. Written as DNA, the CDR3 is TGTGCCAGCTCACCTCGGACAGGGTGGGACACTGAAGCTTTCTTT.

Here the CDR3 reads CASTGLGVNTQYF. The CDR3 DNA reads TGTGCCAGCACCGGACTGGGCGTCAATACGCAGTATTTT. The rearrangement joins TRBV6-6 to TRBJ2-3; possible D gene TRBD2, 5 bases. Germline V gives CDR1 MNHNY, CDR2 SVGAGI (reference sequence). This CDR3 has 13 residues. V shed 7 bases and J shed 7 bases, with 15 bases lying between them.

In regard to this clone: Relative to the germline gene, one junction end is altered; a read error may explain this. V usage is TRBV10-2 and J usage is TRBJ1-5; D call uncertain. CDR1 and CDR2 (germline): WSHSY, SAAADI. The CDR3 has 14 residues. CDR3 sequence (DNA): TGCGCCAGCAGTGAGTCCCCGGCCGGAACGGCGGAAGACTTT. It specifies CASSESPAGTAEDF.

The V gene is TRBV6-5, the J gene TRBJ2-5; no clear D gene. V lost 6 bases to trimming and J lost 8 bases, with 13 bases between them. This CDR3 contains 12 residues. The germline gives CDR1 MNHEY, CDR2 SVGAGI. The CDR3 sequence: CASRPNTVTQYF. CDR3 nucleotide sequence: TGTGCCAGCAGACCCAATACAGTTACCCAGTACTTC.

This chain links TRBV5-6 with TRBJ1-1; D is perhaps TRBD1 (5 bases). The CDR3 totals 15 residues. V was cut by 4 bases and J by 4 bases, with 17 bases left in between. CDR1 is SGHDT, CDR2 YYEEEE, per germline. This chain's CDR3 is CASSQILRVATEAFF. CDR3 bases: TGTGCCAGCAGCCAAATCCTCAGGGTTGCCACTGAAGCTTTCTTT.

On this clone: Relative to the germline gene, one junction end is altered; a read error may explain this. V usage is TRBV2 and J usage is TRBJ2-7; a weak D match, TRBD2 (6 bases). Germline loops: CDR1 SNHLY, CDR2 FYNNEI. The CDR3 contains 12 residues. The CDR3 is CASSGGGAYPIF. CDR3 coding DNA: TGTGCCAGCAGTGGAGGAGGGGCGTACCCAATCTTC.

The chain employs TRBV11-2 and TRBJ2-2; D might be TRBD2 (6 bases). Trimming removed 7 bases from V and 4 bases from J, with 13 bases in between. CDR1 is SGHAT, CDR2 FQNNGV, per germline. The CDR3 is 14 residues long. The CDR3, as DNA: TGTGCCAGCACTAGGGTGGGGGGCACCGGGGAGCTGTTTTTT. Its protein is CASTRVGGTGELFF.

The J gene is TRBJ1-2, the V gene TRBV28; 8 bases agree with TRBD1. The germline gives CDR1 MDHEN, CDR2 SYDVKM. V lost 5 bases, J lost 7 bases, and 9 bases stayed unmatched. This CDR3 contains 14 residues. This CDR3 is CASSNWDRLRGYTF. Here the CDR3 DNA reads TGTGCCAGCAGTAACTGGGACAGGCTTCGTGGCTACACCTTC.

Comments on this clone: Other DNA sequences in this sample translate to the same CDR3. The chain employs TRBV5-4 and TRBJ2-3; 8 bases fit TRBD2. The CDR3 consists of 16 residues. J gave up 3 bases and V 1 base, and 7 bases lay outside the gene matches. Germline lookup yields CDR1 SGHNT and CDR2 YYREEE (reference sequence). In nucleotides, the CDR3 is TGTGCCAGCAGCTTGTTCCGGGGGGGCGGGACAGATACGCAGTATTTT. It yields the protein CASSLFRGGGTDTQYF.

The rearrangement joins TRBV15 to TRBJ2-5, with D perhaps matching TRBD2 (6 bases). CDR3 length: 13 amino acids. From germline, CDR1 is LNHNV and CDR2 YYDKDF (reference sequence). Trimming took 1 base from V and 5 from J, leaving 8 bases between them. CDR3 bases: TGTGCCACCAGCAGAGGAGGGAGGGAGACCCAGTACTTC. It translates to CATSRGGRETQYF.

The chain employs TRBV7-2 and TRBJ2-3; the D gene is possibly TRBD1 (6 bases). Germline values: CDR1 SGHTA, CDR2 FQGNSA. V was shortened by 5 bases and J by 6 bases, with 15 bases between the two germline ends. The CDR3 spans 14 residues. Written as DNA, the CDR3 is TGTGCCAGCAGCCCACGTGGGGGCAGGGATACGCAGTATTTT. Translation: CASSPRGGRDTQYF.

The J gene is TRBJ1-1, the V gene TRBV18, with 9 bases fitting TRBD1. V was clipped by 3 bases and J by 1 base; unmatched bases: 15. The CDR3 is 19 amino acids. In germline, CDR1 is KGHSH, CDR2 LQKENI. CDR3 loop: CASSPRSAGTGSGNTEAFF. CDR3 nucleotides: TGTGCCAGCTCACCCCGAAGCGCCGGGACAGGGAGCGGGAACACTGAAGCTTTCTTT.